These 14 T cell receptor beta chains originate from one sample sequenced in a study of T cells after yellow fever vaccination. TCRdb reprocessed the 5' RACE reads with MiXCR, giving one entry per CDR3 protein. The sample shows around 320,000 distinct CDR3 sequences, around 4.4% of them seen only once. The sequencing here drew on PBMCs, taken 15 days after the yellow fever booster vaccination. These receptors were obtained from a man aged 18 to 30 who received the YFV17D yellow fever vaccine.

This clonotype was counted a few times. This sequence joins TRBV5-1 and TRBJ2-3, with 9 bases matching TRBD2. This CDR3 is built from 15 residues. The germline V gene encodes CDR1 SGHRS and CDR2 YFSETQ. V was pared by 3 bases and J by 6 bases, with 8 bases of the junction left unmatched. The CDR3 protein is CASSSGTSRMDTQYF. The DNA for the CDR3 is TGCGCCAGCAGCTCCGGGACTAGCCGTATGGATACGCAGTATTTT.

The rearrangement links TRBV5-1 to TRBJ1-6; the D is unclear. The CDR3 runs to 15 residues. Germline V lookup: CDR1 SGHRS, CDR2 YFSETQ. Trimming removed 4 bases at V and 4 bases at J, with 12 bases between. The chain's CDR3 is CASSPPGAYNSPLHF. Here the CDR3 DNA reads TGCGCCAGCAGCCCGCCGGGAGCTTATAATTCACCCCTCCACTTT. Supplemented by reference TRBV5-1 and TRBJ1-6, the full variable domain reads KAGVTQTPRYLIKTRGQQVTLSCSPISGHRSVSWYQQTPGQGLQFLFEYFSETQRNKGNFPGRFSGRQFSNSRSEMNVSTLELGDSALYLCASSPPGAYNSPLHFGNGTRLTVT.

V usage is TRBV7-3 and J usage is TRBJ2-2, with 13 bases matching TRBD2. V shed 5 bases and J 6 bases; nucleotides not matched to a gene: 6. The CDR3 runs to 16 residues. Germline V gives CDR1 SGHTA, CDR2 FQGTGA. In nucleotides, the CDR3 is TGTGCCAGCAGCCAACGACTAGCGGGGGGTTCCGGGGAGCTGTTTTTT. It specifies CASSQRLAGGSGELFF. Based on the CDR3 plus reference TRBV7-3 and TRBJ2-2, the full variable domain is GAGVSQTPSNKVTEKGKYVELRCDPISGHTALYWYRQSLGQGPEFLIYFQGTGAADDSGLPNDRFFAVRPEGSVSTLKIQRTERGDSAVYLCASSQRLAGGSGELFFGEGSRLTVL.

The chain has TRBV7-2 and TRBJ2-1, with TRBD2 matching over 14 bases. CDR1 is SGHTA and CDR2 is FQGNSA in the germline V gene. The CDR3 spans 16 residues. Losses at the gene ends were 1 base for V and 8 bases for J; bases not matched to a gene: 4. The DNA of the CDR3 is TGTGCCAGCAGCTTAGTGACTAGCGGGGGGGGACATGAGCAGTTCTTC. Its translation is CASSLVTSGGGHEQFF.

This clonotype was observed a handful of times. This chain links TRBV12-2 with TRBJ2-3; the tabulated D call, TRBD2, remains unverified against the DNA. TRBV12-2 is labeled a pseudogene. This CDR3 comprises 16 residues. The CDR3 sequence is CASRTQRASGGDTQYF. The CDR3, as DNA: TGTGCAAGTCGCACTCAAAGGGCTAGCGGGGGAGATACGCAGTATTTT.

This clonotype was seen only a few times. The chain employs TRBV18 and TRBJ1-2; D call uncertain. The CDR3 is 15 amino acids. Deletions cut 1 base from V and 1 base from J, with 10 bases between. CDR1 and CDR2 from the germline V gene are KGHSH and LQKENI. The CDR3 DNA is TGTGCCAGCTCACCACGAGAAGTGTTTAACTATGGCTACACCTTC. It translates to CASSPREVFNYGYTF.

Many counts were recorded for this clonotype. The V call is TRBV12-3 or TRBV12-4, the J call TRBJ1-1; TRBD1 might be the D (6 bases). This CDR3 has 14 residues. V was cut by 7 bases and J by 1 base, with 13 bases left in between. The CDR3: CASTHTGRNTEAFF. The CDR3 bases are TGTGCCAGCACCCATACAGGGAGGAACACTGAAGCTTTCTTT.

This clonotype has at least ten counts. The chain couples TRBV20-1 to TRBJ2-1, with D unclear. V lost 0 bases and J lost 8, with 17 bases in between. This CDR3 region has 15 residues. Germline loops: CDR1 DFQATT, CDR2 SNEGSKA (reference sequence). The CDR3 region is CSAREGMDLSDEQFF. The CDR3 coding sequence is TGCAGTGCTAGAGAGGGGATGGACCTAAGCGATGAGCAGTTCTTC.

This clonotype was seen ten or more times. One end of the junction fails to match germline, which may point to a read error. The chain employs TRBV5-1 and TRBJ2-2; no clear D. From germline, CDR1 is SGHRS and CDR2 YFSETQ. The CDR3 spans 13 residues. The chain's CDR3 is CASTLPYSGELFF. CDR3 coding DNA: TGCGCCAGCACCTTGCCTTATAGCGGGGAGCTGTTTTTT.

This chain joins TRBV20-1 and TRBJ1-2, with D unclear. Germline V gene sequence: CDR1 DFQATT, CDR2 SNEGSKA (reference sequence). The CDR3 covers 8 residues. V was trimmed by 5 bases and J by 11 bases, leaving 6 bases between them. The CDR3 DNA reads as TGCAGTGCTGGGGAGTACACCTTC. Protein: CSAGEYTF.

The J gene is TRBJ1-6, the V gene TRBV5-1, with D uncertain. The CDR3 sequence is 14 residues long. Per the germline V gene, CDR1 is SGHRS and CDR2 is YFSETQ. V was trimmed by 0 bases and J by 7 bases, leaving 8 bases between them. CDR3 loop: CASSLGSGNSPLHF. CDR3 in DNA: TGCGCCAGCAGCTTGGGCTCCGGAAATTCACCCCTCCACTTT. Full variable domain (missing parts from reference TRBV5-1 and TRBJ1-6): KAGVTQTPRYLIKTRGQQVTLSCSPISGHRSVSWYQQTPGQGLQFLFEYFSETQRNKGNFPGRFSGRQFSNSRSEMNVSTLELGDSALYLCASSLGSGNSPLHFGNGTRLTVT.

At least ten counts were recorded for this clonotype. J is TRBJ1-1 and V is TRBV14, with D unresolved. This CDR3 is 14 amino acids long. V lost 4 bases and J 1 base, leaving 10 bases between the germline ends. Germline V lookup: CDR1 SGHDN, CDR2 FVKESK. The CDR3 nucleotides are TGTGCCAGCAGCCGCGAGGGAACGAACACTGAAGCTTTCTTT. It specifies CASSREGTNTEAFF. The complete variable domain, with remaining parts taken from reference TRBV14 and TRBJ1-1, reads EAGVTQFPSHSVIEKGQTVTLRCDPISGHDNLYWYRRVMGKEIKFLLHFVKESKQDESGMPNNRFLAERTGGTYSTLKVQPAELEDSGVYFCASSREGTNTEAFFGQGTRLTVV.

The CDR3 DNA follows: TGTGCCAGCAGCCAATCTCTGACTAGCGGGGGGGCCCTACAGTTCTTC. Translating it yields CASSQSLTSGGALQFF. This sequence joins TRBV3-1 and TRBJ2-1; 14 bases map to TRBD2. Germline values: CDR1 LGHDT, CDR2 YNNKEL (reference sequence). The CDR3 runs 16 residues. Trimming took 2 bases from V and 13 from J; bases not matched to a gene: 10.

This clonotype was seen repeatedly, ten times or more. This rearrangement joins TRBV9 to TRBJ1-6; the D gene is possibly TRBD1 (5 bases). The CDR3 totals 13 residues. Germline CDR1 and CDR2: SGDLS and YYNGEE. The germline V and J ends were trimmed by 2 bases and 12 bases, with 12 bases remaining between them. CDR3 region: CASSVAGAQPLHF. CDR3 nucleotides: TGTGCCAGCAGCGTCGCTGGGGCACAACCCCTCCACTTT.